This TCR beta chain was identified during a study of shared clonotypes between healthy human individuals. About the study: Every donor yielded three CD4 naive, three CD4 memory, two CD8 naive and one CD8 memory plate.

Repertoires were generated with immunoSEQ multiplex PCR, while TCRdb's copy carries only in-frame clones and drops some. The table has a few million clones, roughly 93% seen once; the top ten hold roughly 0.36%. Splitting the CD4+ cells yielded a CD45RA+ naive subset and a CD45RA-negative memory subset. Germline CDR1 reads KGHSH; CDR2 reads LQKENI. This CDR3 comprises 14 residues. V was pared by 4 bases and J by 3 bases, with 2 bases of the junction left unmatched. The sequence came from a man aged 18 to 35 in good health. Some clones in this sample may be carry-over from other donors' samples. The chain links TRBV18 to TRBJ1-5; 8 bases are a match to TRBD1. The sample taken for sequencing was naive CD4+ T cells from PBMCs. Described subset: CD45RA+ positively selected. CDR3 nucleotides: TGTGCCAGCTCACTGACAGGGGACAATCAGCCCCAGCATTTT. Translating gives CASSLTGDNQPQHF.